A single sample gave rise to the 32 T cell receptor beta chains below, sequenced in a study of cytomegalovirus exposure and HLA in healthy donors. A multiplex PCR was run with 60 Vbeta primers and 13 Jbeta primers. Sequencing was performed with immunoSEQ multiplex PCR; in TCRdb, only in-frame clones are kept and a portion is missing. The sample gives about 180,000 clones, around 78% of which show up once; around 1.5% is in the top ten. The sample taken for sequencing was PBMCs. The receptor source for this set is a man aged 18 to 29 in good health and CMV-seronegative.

The V and J genes are TRBV28 and TRBJ2-1; the D gene is possibly TRBD2 (5 bases). V was trimmed by 6 bases and J by 6 bases, leaving 12 bases between them. The germline CDR1 and CDR2 sequences are MDHEN and SYDVKM. The CDR3 loop spans 13 amino acids. The CDR3 region has the DNA TGTGCCAGCAGCTCCCCCAGCGGCAATGAGCAGTTCTTC. Amino acid sequence: CASSSPSGNEQFF.

This clone was observed once. The chain joins TRBV15 to TRBJ1-2, with D unclear. The CDR3 spans 15 residues. The germline V and J ends were trimmed by 0 bases and 4 bases, with 12 bases remaining between them. CDR1 is LNHNV and CDR2 is YYDKDF in the germline V gene (reference sequence). As DNA, the CDR3 is TGTGCCACCAGCAGAGATCCGAGGCCCTCCTATGGCTACACCTTC. Translated: CATSRDPRPSYGYTF.

This clone has just a few counts. The V call is TRBV5-1, the J call TRBJ2-6; the D is unclear. V was cut by 0 bases and J by 0 bases, with 4 bases left in between. Germline V gene data show CDR1 as SGHRS and CDR2 as YFSETQ. This CDR3 comprises 15 residues. The CDR3 DNA reads as TGCGCCAGCAGCTTGGCACTCTCTGGGGCCAACGTCCTGACTTTC. Encoded protein: CASSLALSGANVLTF.

The V and J genes are TRBV15 and TRBJ1-3; tentatively, D is TRBD1 (5 bases). The CDR3 runs to 13 residues. V lost 7 bases to trimming and J lost 2 bases, with 9 bases between them. CDR1 is LNHNV and CDR2 is YYDKDF in the germline V gene (reference sequence). The CDR3 nucleotides are TGTGCCACCACGGGGGACGCTGGAAACACCATATATTTT. Amino acids: CATTGDAGNTIYF. Full variable domain (missing parts from reference TRBV15 and TRBJ1-3): DAMVIQNPRYQVTQFGKPVTLSCSQTLNHNVMYWYQQKSSQAPKLLFHYYDKDFNNEADTPDNFQSRRPNTSFCFLDIRSPGLGDTAMYLCATTGDAGNTIYFGEGSWLTVV.

This clone was seen a single time. The rearrangement uses TRBV2 and TRBJ2-7; D uncertain. The V gene lost 5 bases and the J gene lost 2 bases, with 7 bases spanning the gap. CDR1 SNHLY and CDR2 FYNNEI come from the germline V gene. The CDR3 covers 12 residues. The CDR3 protein is CASSPIPYEQYF. CDR3 nucleotide sequence: TGTGCCAGCAGTCCCATTCCCTACGAGCAGTACTTC.

The chain combines TRBV27 with TRBJ2-7, with D possibly being TRBD1 (5 bases). Trimming took 5 bases from V and 2 from J, leaving 22 bases between them. CDR3 length: 17 residues. Per the germline V gene, CDR1 is MNHEY and CDR2 is SMNVEV (reference sequence). As DNA, the CDR3 is TGTGCCAGCAGTCTTTCCCCCCCGCAAGGGGTCACCTACGAGCAGTACTTC. The encoded protein is CASSLSPPQGVTYEQYF.

The chain combines TRBV30 with TRBJ1-2, with no clear D. The CDR3 is 12 amino acids. Deletions cut 3 bases from V and 5 bases from J, with 10 bases between. In germline, CDR1 is GTSNPN, CDR2 SVGIG (reference sequence). DNA for the CDR3: TGTGCCTGGAGGCCAGGCGAATATGGCTACACCTTC. Translated, it gives CAWRPGEYGYTF.

With regard to this clone: Germline is not matched at one junction end, which may reflect a read error. This chain connects TRBV11-2 to TRBJ2-3; D call uncertain. The CDR3 length is 15 residues. Germline V gene data show CDR1 as SGHAT and CDR2 as FQNNGV. The CDR3 DNA follows: TGTGCCAGCAGCGTAGAAGCGTTCCGGGCAGATACGCAGTATTTT. It codes for CASSVEAFRADTQYF.

This clone was observed a handful of times. V is TRBV4-2 and J is TRBJ2-1; 8 nucleotides agree with TRBD2. V trimming: 0 bases; J trimming: 12 bases; junction bases outside the gene matches: 4. The CDR3 has 13 residues. Germline V gene data show CDR1 as LGHNA and CDR2 as YNFKEQ. In nucleotides, the CDR3 is TGTGCCAGCAGCCAAGATATCCGGGGGGGGCAGTTCTTC. Its protein is CASSQDIRGGQFF.

This chain uses TRBV4-2 with TRBJ2-2; D is unresolved. The CDR3 totals 17 residues. With 2 bases removed from V and 0 bases from J, the gap between germline ends came to 13 bases. Germline values: CDR1 LGHNA, CDR2 YNFKEQ. The CDR3 DNA reads as TGTGCCAGCAGCCAACGGCGGAGTCACGCGAACACCGGGGAGCTGTTTTTT. Protein product: CASSQRRSHANTGELFF.

The chain recombines TRBV29-1 with TRBJ1-2, with D possibly matching TRBD1 (5 bases). Trimming cost V 7 bases and J 2 bases, with 14 bases left between them. Germline-derived CDR1 and CDR2 are SQVTM and ANQGSEA. This CDR3 region has 13 residues. CDR3 loop: CSAWTSQNYGYTF. In DNA form, the CDR3 reads TGCAGCGCCTGGACATCCCAGAACTATGGCTACACCTTC.

The chain joins TRBV6-1 to TRBJ1-1; D perhaps matches TRBD1 (6 bases). Germline V lookup: CDR1 MNHNS, CDR2 SASEGT. This CDR3 spans 14 amino acids. The ends were cut back, 6 bases at V and 1 base at J, with 12 bases in the middle. The CDR3 DNA is TGTGCCAGCAGGGGCACAGGGCGGAACACTGAAGCTTTCTTT. Residues: CASRGTGRNTEAFF.

The table lists this clone with a count of one. The chain links TRBV7-9 to TRBJ1-4; the match to TRBD1 covers 7 bases. CDR1 and CDR2 from the germline V gene are SEHNR and FQNEAQ (reference sequence). The CDR3 covers 18 residues. Trimming at V came to 5 bases and at J to 7 bases, leaving 19 bases not matched to a gene. The CDR3 here is CASSTLNLQGKKGEKLFF. In nucleotides, the CDR3 is TGTGCCAGCAGCACCCTAAATTTACAGGGGAAGAAGGGTGAAAAACTGTTTTTT.

The CDR3 DNA reads as TGTGCCAGCAGTGACGGACAGGACGACACAGATACGCAGTATTTT. This gives the protein CASSDGQDDTDTQYF. V gene TRBV6-4 combines with J gene TRBJ2-3; the match to TRBD1 covers 7 bases. This CDR3 has 15 residues. Per the germline V gene, CDR1 is MRHNA and CDR2 is SNTAGT. Trimming took 2 bases from V and 2 from J; bases not matched to a gene: 4.

This chain links TRBV12-5 with TRBJ2-1; 8 bases match TRBD2. Germline CDR1 and CDR2: LGHNT and FRNRAP. V lost 6 bases and J lost 6; bases outside the gene matches: 4. The CDR3 runs 13 residues. The CDR3 DNA reads TGTGCTAGTGGCGGGACTAGGCCCAATGAGCAGTTCTTC. Protein: CASGGTRPNEQFF. The whole variable domain, filled in from reference TRBV12-5 and TRBJ2-1, reads DARVTQTPRHKVTEMGQEVTMRCQPILGHNTVFWYRQTMMQGLELLAYFRNRAPLDDSGMPKDRFSAEMPDATLATLKIQPSEPRDSAVYFCASGGTRPNEQFFGPGTRLTVL.

The rearrangement links TRBV7-2 to TRBJ2-5, with a weak D call TRBD1 (6 bases). The CDR3 consists of 14 residues. The V and J ends lost 2 bases and 5 bases respectively, with 12 bases between them. The germline gives CDR1 SGHTA, CDR2 FQGNSA. The CDR3 coding sequence is TGTGCCAGCAGCTTACCGGGACAAGGCGAGACCCAGTACTTC. The encoded protein is CASSLPGQGETQYF. Full variable domain (remainder filled in from reference TRBV7-2 and TRBJ2-5): GAGVSQSPSNKVTEKGKDVELRCDPISGHTALYWYRQSLGQGLEFLIYFQGNSAPDKSGLPSDRFSAERTGGSVSTLTIQRTQQEDSAVYLCASSLPGQGETQYFGPGTRLLVL.

The J gene is TRBJ2-7, the V gene TRBV5-6; 12 nucleotides align to TRBD1. Trimming at V came to 7 bases and at J to 5 bases, leaving 7 bases not matched to a gene. The CDR3 totals 14 residues. The germline V gene has CDR1 SGHDT and CDR2 YYEEEE. The CDR3 is CASRVGQGADEQYF. In DNA form, the CDR3 reads TGTGCCAGCCGGGTGGGACAGGGGGCTGACGAGCAGTACTTC.

This clone was seen a single time. The gene calls are TRBV19 and TRBJ1-2, with 7 bases matching TRBD1. The V and J ends lost 2 bases and 4 bases, in that order; junction bases with no gene match: 7. In germline, CDR1 is LNHDA, CDR2 SQIVND (reference sequence). The CDR3 sequence is 15 residues long. The CDR3 spells CASSITPGQLYGYTF. The CDR3 DNA is TGTGCCAGTAGTATAACTCCGGGACAGCTCTATGGCTACACCTTC.

The chain links TRBV5-1 to TRBJ2-5; TRBD2 is a possible D gene (6 bases). The DNA end lines up better with TRBJ2-7; the J call may be wrong. From germline, CDR1 is SGHRS and CDR2 YFSETQ. There are 13 residues in the CDR3. CDR3 DNA sequence: TGCGCCAGCAGCCCGACCGGGAGCTACGAGCAGTACTTC. Translated, it gives CASSPTGSYEQYF.

V gene TRBV6-1 combines with J gene TRBJ2-2, with D perhaps matching TRBD1 (6 bases). V lost 4 bases and J lost 4, with 7 bases in between. The CDR3 contains 13 residues. Germline V gene sequence: CDR1 MNHNS, CDR2 SASEGT. The CDR3 spells CASSATGTGELFF. The CDR3 DNA follows: TGTGCCAGCAGTGCGACAGGCACCGGGGAGCTGTTTTTT.

The rearrangement links TRBV11-2 to TRBJ2-5; D ambiguous. Germline values: CDR1 SGHAT, CDR2 FQNNGV. Trimming stripped 8 bases from V and 0 bases from J, with 10 bases between. This CDR3 region has 13 residues. In nucleotides, the CDR3 is TGTGCCAGCGGCGGAGCGAACCAAGAGACCCAGTACTTC. Encoded protein: CASGGANQETQYF. Full variable domain (missing parts from reference TRBV11-2 and TRBJ2-5): EAGVAQSPRYKIIEKRQSVAFWCNPISGHATLYWYQQILGQGPKLLIQFQNNGVVDDSQLPKDRFSAERLKGVDSTLKIQPAKLEDSAVYLCASGGANQETQYFGPGTRLLVL.

This clone came up a few times. The chain combines TRBV29-1 with TRBJ2-7; D is perhaps TRBD1 (5 bases). Trimming cost V 5 bases and J 6 bases, with 14 bases left between them. The CDR3 spans 12 residues. Germline V gene lookup returns CDR1 SQVTM and CDR2 ANQGSEA. The CDR3 sequence: CSVKHTGAEQYF. DNA of the CDR3: TGCAGCGTTAAGCATACAGGAGCCGAGCAGTACTTC.

The CDR3, as DNA: TGTGCCCGCGTGTTGGGGCCTTCCGTTCACGAGCAGTACTTC. Translated: CARVLGPSVHEQYF. The V and J genes are TRBV7-3 and TRBJ2-7; D might be TRBD1 (5 bases). The CDR3 contains 14 residues. The germline gives CDR1 SGHTA, CDR2 FQGTGA. V was cut by 11 bases and J by 5 bases, with 22 bases left in between.

V gene TRBV5-1 combines with J gene TRBJ1-5, with TRBD1 matching 7 bases. V gave up 4 bases and J gave up 2 bases; unmatched junction bases: 3. The length of the CDR3 is 14 residues. Germline V gene lookup returns CDR1 SGHRS and CDR2 YFSETQ. In DNA, the CDR3 is TGCGCCAGCAGCCCGGGGACAGGCAATCAGCCCCAGCATTTT. This translates into CASSPGTGNQPQHF.

This clone has a handful of counts. The CDR3 region has the DNA TGCGCCAGCAGCTTTGGAGGGCTGGGGCAGCCCCAGCATTTT. Protein sequence: CASSFGGLGQPQHF. The chain recombines TRBV5-1 with TRBJ1-5; D is ambiguous. V lost 2 bases and J 7 bases, leaving 13 bases between the germline ends. This CDR3 region has 14 residues. Germline loops: CDR1 SGHRS, CDR2 YFSETQ.

This chain links TRBV7-8 with TRBJ2-7, with 9 bases that match TRBD1. Germline CDR1 and CDR2: SGHVS and FQNEAQ. The CDR3 extends over 14 amino acids. Losses at the gene ends were 5 bases for V and 1 base for J; bases not matched to a gene: 3. CDR3 sequence (DNA): TGTGCCAGCAGCCGGACAGGGGAATCCTACGAGCAGTACTTC. It specifies CASSRTGESYEQYF.

The chain has TRBV10-3 and TRBJ1-2; TRBD1 agrees at 8 bases. With V trimmed by 5 bases and J by 3 bases, 5 bases remained unmatched. CDR1 and CDR2 (germline): ENHRY, SYGVKD. The CDR3 runs 14 residues. The CDR3 sequence: CAISRTGRDYGYTF. In DNA, the CDR3 is TGTGCCATCAGTAGGACAGGGAGAGACTATGGCTACACCTTC.

This chain links TRBV6-6 with TRBJ1-2; D is possibly TRBD1 (5 bases). The CDR3 sequence is 15 residues long. CDR1 and CDR2 from the germline V gene are MNHNY and SVGAGI (reference sequence). Between the trimmed V and J ends, which lost 2 bases and 5 bases, there was a span of 15 bases. CDR3 sequence (DNA): TGTGCCAGCAGTTACGGATGGGGCGAGGCTTATGGCTACACCTTC. Translated, it gives CASSYGWGEAYGYTF.

The chain employs TRBV6-6 and TRBJ1-5; 7 bases line up with TRBD1. This CDR3 contains 14 residues. V lost 9 bases, J lost 2 bases, and 7 bases stayed unmatched. Germline CDR1 is MNHNY and CDR2 is SVGAGI (reference sequence). The CDR3 coding sequence is TGTGCCAGTCTTAGGCAGGGGGGCAATCAGCCCCAGCATTTT. As protein: CASLRQGGNQPQHF.

The J gene is TRBJ1-1, the V gene TRBV19, with 10 bases matching TRBD1. Losses at the gene ends were 6 bases for V and 0 bases for J; bases not matched to a gene: 7. The germline V gene has CDR1 LNHDA and CDR2 SQIVND (reference sequence). This CDR3 comprises 16 residues. In DNA, the CDR3 is TGTGCCAGTAGGCGGGACAGGGGATCATTGAACACTGAAGCTTTCTTT. It is translated as CASRRDRGSLNTEAFF.

The gene calls are TRBV2 and TRBJ1-6; 8 positions match TRBD1. V lost 4 bases, J lost 9 bases, and 5 bases stayed unmatched. The CDR3 length is 14 residues. The germline V gene encodes CDR1 SNHLY and CDR2 FYNNEI. The CDR3 DNA follows: TGTGCCAGCAGTGTGGCAGGGGGCCCTTCACCCCTCCACTTT. Protein: CASSVAGGPSPLHF.

V usage is TRBV6-1 and J usage is TRBJ1-5, with TRBD1 identical over 8 bases. CDR1 and CDR2 from the germline V gene are MNHNS and SASEGT. The CDR3 runs to 15 residues. V gave up 3 bases and J gave up 7 bases; unmatched junction bases: 8. The chain's CDR3 is CASSENRGAGQPQHF. The CDR3 nucleotides read TGTGCCAGCAGTGAGAACAGGGGGGCGGGACAGCCCCAGCATTTT.